These 11 T cell receptor beta chains came from one sample sequenced in a study of blood T cell repertoires in COVID-19. Generated by immunoSEQ multiplex PCR, the TCRdb table keeps only in-frame clones and is missing some. In the table there are about 86,000 clones, around 85% of which are singletons. The sequencing input was peripheral blood. Receptor source: a man in his fifties with acute or convalescent COVID-19.

The chain joins TRBV19 to TRBJ1-1, with 7 bases that match TRBD1. Per germline, CDR1 LNHDA and CDR2 SQIVND (reference sequence). The CDR3 runs 13 residues. J gave up 1 base and V 10 bases, and 6 bases lay outside the gene matches. This CDR3 reads CATTDRPNTEAFF. DNA for the CDR3: TGTGCCACGACGGACAGGCCGAACACTGAAGCTTTCTTT.

CDR3 in amino acids: CASSLGLGFPGEQYEQYF. CDR3 nucleotides: TGTGCCAGCAGCTTAGGCCTGGGGTTTCCGGGGGAGCAGTACGAGCAGTACTTC. The rearrangement uses TRBV13 and TRBJ2-7, with D perhaps TRBD2 (6 bases). The CDR3 is 18 residues long. Germline V gene sequence: CDR1 PRHDT, CDR2 FYEKMQ (reference sequence). The germline V and J ends were trimmed by 0 bases and 4 bases, with 22 bases remaining between them.

The J gene is TRBJ2-3, the V gene TRBV7-2; TRBD2 might be the D (6 bases). Germline V lookup: CDR1 SGHTA, CDR2 FQGNSA. The CDR3 runs to 14 residues. Trimming left V 2 bases short and J 5 bases short, with 11 bases between. The CDR3 sequence is CASSLMGGEDTQYF. The CDR3 DNA reads TGTGCCAGCAGCTTAATGGGGGGAGAAGATACGCAGTATTTT.

This clone showed up just once. The CDR3 loop is CASSLIRYNEQFF. CDR3 sequence (DNA): TGTGCCAGCAGTTTAATCCGCTACAATGAGCAGTTCTTC. V is TRBV27 and J is TRBJ2-1, with unresolved D. Per the germline V gene, CDR1 is MNHEY and CDR2 is SMNVEV (reference sequence). Between the trimmed V and J ends, which lost 2 bases and 3 bases, there was a span of 5 bases. This CDR3 spans 13 amino acids.

Worth noting for this clone: An end of the junction differs from the germline gene, which may be a read error. The chain uses TRBV11-2 and TRBJ1-2; D gene ambiguous. Germline values: CDR1 SGHAT, CDR2 FQNNGV. The CDR3 is 12 amino acids. The CDR3 sequence is CASSLGGSGYAF. CDR3 DNA: TGTGCCAGCAGCTTAGGAGGGTCCGGCTACGCCTTC.

The genes are TRBV27 and TRBJ2-3; 9 positions agree with TRBD2. J lost 5 bases, V lost 6 bases, and 12 bases had no gene match. Germline-derived CDR1 and CDR2 are MNHEY and SMNVEV (reference sequence). This CDR3 has 16 amino acids. Here the CDR3 DNA reads TGTGCCAGCAGGGGGAGGGTAGCGGGAGTCCGAGATACGCAGTATTTT. Translating it yields CASRGRVAGVRDTQYF.

For the CDR3, the DNA is TGCGCCAGCAGCCAGCAACCCCGACTTGAGACAGATACGCAGTATTTT. It encodes CASSQQPRLETDTQYF. The chain joins TRBV4-1 to TRBJ2-3; no clear D. V lost 3 bases and J 3 bases, leaving 16 bases between the germline ends. The germline gives CDR1 MGHRA, CDR2 YSYEKL. There are 16 residues in the CDR3.

This chain connects TRBV24-1 to TRBJ2-1; 14 nucleotides match TRBD2. V dropped 2 bases and J dropped 0; count of bases not matched to a gene: 2. This CDR3 is built from 18 residues. Germline-derived CDR1 and CDR2 are KGHDR and SFDVKD. CDR3 DNA: TGTGCCACCAGTGATTCCGGACTAGCGGGAGGCTCCTACAATGAGCAGTTCTTC. The encoded protein is CATSDSGLAGGSYNEQFF.

The J gene is TRBJ2-3, the V gene TRBV18, with D hard to call. This CDR3 is 11 amino acids long. From germline, CDR1 is KGHSH and CDR2 LQKENI. With 6 bases removed from V and 6 bases from J, the gap between germline ends came to 7 bases. CDR3 loop: CASSSRDTQYF. The CDR3 nucleotides read TGTGCCAGCTCCTCCCGGGATACGCAGTATTTT.

The chain links TRBV27 to TRBJ2-5, with TRBD1 matching 9 bases. Germline values: CDR1 MNHEY, CDR2 SMNVEV (reference sequence). V lost 6 bases to trimming and J lost 4 bases; unmatched junction nucleotides: 6. CDR3 size: 14 residues. The CDR3 region is CASSPWTGVETQYF. The DNA of the CDR3 is TGTGCCAGCAGCCCCTGGACAGGGGTAGAGACCCAGTACTTC.

V and J are TRBV29-1 and TRBJ1-2, with 7 nucleotides matching TRBD1. V trimming: 0 bases; J trimming: 0 bases; junction bases outside the gene matches: 4. Germline CDR1 reads SQVTM; CDR2 reads ANQGSEA. This CDR3 spans 15 amino acids. The CDR3 nucleotides are TGCAGCGTTGAAGATCGGCAGGGGGCTAACTATGGCTACACCTTC. It encodes CSVEDRQGANYGYTF.